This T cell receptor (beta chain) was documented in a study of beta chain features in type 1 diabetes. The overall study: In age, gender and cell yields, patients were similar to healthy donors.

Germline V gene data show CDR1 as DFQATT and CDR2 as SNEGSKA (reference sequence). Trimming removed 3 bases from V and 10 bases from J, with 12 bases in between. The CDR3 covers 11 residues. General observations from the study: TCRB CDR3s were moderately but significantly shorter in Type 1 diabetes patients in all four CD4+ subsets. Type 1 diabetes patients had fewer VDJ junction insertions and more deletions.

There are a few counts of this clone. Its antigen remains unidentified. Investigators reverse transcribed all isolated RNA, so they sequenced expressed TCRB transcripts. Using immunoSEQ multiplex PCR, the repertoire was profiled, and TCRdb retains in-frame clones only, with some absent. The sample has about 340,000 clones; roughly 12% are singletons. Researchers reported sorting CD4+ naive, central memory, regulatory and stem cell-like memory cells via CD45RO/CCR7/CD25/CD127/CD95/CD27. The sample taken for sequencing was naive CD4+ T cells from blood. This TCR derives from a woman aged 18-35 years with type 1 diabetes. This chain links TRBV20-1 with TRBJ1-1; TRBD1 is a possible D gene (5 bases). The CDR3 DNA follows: TGCAGTGCTAGTTGGGGGGGGGTAGCTTTCTTT. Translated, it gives CSASWGGVAFF.